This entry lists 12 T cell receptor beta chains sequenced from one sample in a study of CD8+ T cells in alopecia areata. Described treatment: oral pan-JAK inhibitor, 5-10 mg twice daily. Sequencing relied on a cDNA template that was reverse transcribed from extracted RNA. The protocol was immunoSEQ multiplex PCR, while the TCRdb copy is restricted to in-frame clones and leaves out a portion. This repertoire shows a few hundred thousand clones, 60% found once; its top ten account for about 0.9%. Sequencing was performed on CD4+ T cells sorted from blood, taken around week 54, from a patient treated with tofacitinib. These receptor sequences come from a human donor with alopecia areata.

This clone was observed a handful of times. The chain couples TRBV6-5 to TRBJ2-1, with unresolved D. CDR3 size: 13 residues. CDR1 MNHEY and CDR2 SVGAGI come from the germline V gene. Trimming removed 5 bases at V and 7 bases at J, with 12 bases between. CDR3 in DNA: TGTGCCAGCAGTATAAGCCGCCAGAATGAGCAGTTCTTC. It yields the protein CASSISRQNEQFF.

CDR3 region: CASSVEGYNSDEQFF. CDR3 DNA sequence: TGTGCCAGCAGCGTAGAGGGGTATAACAGCGATGAGCAGTTCTTC. The chain carries TRBV9 and TRBJ2-1, with D maybe TRBD1 (5 bases). The V end lost 0 bases, the J end lost 8 bases, and 15 bases lay between the germline ends. Per the germline V gene, CDR1 is SGDLS and CDR2 is YYNGEE. The CDR3 is made up of 15 amino acids.

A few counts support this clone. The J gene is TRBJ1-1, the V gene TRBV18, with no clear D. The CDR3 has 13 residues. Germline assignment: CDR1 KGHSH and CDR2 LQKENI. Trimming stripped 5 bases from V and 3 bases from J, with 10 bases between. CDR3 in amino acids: CASSFDRYTEAFF. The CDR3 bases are TGTGCCAGCTCATTCGACCGTTACACTGAAGCTTTCTTT.

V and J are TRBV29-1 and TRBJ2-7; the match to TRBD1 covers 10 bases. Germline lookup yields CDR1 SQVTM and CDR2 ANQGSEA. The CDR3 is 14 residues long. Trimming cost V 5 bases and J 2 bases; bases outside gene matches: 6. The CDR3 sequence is CSVSGQGGTYEQYF. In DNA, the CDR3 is TGCAGCGTTTCCGGACAGGGGGGAACCTACGAGCAGTACTTC.

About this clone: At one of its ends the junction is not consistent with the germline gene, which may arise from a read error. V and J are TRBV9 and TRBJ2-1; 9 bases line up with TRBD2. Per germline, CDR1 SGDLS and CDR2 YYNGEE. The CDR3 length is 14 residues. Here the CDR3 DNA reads TGTGCCAGCAGCCTCGGGCTAGCGGGGTGGGAGCAGCTCTTC. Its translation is CASSLGLAGWEQLF.

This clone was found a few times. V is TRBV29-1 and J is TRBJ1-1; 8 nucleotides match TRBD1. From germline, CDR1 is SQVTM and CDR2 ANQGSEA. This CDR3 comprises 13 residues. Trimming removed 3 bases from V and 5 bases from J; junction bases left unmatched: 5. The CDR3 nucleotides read TGCAGCGTTGACGTCGGGACAGGTACTGAAGCTTTCTTT. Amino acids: CSVDVGTGTEAFF. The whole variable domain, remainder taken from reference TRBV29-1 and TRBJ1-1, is SAVISQKPSRDICQRGTSLTIQCQVDSQVTMMFWYRQQPGQSLTLIATANQGSEATYESGFVIDKFPISRPNLTFSTLTVSNMSPEDSSIYLCSVDVGTGTEAFFGQGTRLTVV.

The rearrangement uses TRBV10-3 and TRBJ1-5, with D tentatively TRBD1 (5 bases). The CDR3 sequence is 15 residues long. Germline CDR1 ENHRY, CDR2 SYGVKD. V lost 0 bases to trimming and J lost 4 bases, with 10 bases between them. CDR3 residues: CAISESGDRNQPQHF. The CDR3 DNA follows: TGTGCCATCAGTGAGTCGGGAGACAGAAATCAGCCCCAGCATTTT.

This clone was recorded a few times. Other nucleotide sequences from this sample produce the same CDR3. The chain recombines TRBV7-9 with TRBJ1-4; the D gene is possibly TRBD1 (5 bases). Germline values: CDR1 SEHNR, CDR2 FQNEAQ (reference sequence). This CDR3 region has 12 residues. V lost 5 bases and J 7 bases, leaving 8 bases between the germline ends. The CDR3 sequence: CASSPQGEKLFF. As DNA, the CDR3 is TGTGCCAGCAGCCCCCAGGGTGAAAAACTGTTTTTT.

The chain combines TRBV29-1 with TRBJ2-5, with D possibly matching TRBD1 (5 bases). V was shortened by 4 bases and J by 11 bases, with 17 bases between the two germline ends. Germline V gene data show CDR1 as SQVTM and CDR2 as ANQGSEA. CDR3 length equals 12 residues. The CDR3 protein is CSVGWTATEQYF. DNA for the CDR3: TGCAGCGTTGGGTGGACGGCGACAGAGCAGTACTTC.

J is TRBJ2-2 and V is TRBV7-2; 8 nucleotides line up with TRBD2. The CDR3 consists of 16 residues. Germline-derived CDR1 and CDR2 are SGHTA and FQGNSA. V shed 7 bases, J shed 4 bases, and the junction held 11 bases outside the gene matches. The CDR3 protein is CASTPPGGQITGELFF. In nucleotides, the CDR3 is TGTGCCAGCACCCCCCCGGGGGGGCAGATCACCGGGGAGCTGTTTTTT.

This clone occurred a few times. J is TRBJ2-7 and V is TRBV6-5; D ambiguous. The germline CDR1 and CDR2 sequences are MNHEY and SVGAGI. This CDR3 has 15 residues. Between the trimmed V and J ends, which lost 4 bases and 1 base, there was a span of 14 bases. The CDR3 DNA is TGTGCCAGCAGTTCGCCGACACTTCGGTCCTACGAGCAGTACTTC. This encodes CASSSPTLRSYEQYF.

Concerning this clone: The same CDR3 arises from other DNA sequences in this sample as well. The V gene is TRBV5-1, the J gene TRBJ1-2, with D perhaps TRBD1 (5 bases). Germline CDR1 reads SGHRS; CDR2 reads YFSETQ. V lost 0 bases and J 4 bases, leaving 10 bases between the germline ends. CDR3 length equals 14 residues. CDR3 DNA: TGCGCCAGCAGCTTGGAAAGGGGCAGCTATGGCTACACCTTC. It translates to CASSLERGSYGYTF. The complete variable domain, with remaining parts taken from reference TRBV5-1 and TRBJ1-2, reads KAGVTQTPRYLIKTRGQQVTLSCSPISGHRSVSWYQQTPGQGLQFLFEYFSETQRNKGNFPGRFSGRQFSNSRSEMNVSTLELGDSALYLCASSLERGSYGYTFGSGTRLTVV.